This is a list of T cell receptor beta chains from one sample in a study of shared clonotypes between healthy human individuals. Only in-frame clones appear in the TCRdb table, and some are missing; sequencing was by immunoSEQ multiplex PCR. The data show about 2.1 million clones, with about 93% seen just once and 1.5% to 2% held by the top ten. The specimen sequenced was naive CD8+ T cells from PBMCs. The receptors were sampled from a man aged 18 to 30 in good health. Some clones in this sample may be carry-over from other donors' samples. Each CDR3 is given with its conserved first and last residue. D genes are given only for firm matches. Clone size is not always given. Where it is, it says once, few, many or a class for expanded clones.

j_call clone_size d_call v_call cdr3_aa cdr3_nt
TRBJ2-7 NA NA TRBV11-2 CASSLGPGLDIGGF TGTGCCAGCAGCTTAGGCCCAGGGTTAGACATAGGCGGCTTC
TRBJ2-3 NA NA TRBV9 CASSVGRGATDTQYF TGTGCCAGCAGCGTAGGCAGGGGGGCGACAGATACGCAGTATTTT
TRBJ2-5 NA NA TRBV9 CASSVFSGNQETQYF TGTGCCAGCAGCGTATTCTCAGGAAATCAAGAGACCCAGTACTTC
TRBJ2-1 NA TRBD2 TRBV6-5 CASSMGLAGVNEQFF TGTGCCAGCAGTATGGGACTAGCGGGAGTCAATGAGCAGTTCTTC
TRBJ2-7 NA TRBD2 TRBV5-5 CASSPTLAVFGSSYEQYF TGTGCCAGCAGCCCGACACTAGCGGTTTTCGGGAGCTCCTACGAGCAGTACTTC
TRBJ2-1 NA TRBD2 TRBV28 CASSFPASGSSYNEQFF TGTGCCAGCAGTTTTCCCGCTAGCGGGAGCTCCTACAATGAGCAGTTCTTC
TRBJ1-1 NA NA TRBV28 CASSISRKGRTEAFF TGTGCCAGCAGTATTTCCCGGAAGGGTAGGACTGAAGCTTTCTTT
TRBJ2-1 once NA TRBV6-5 CASSYSTGEVYNEQFF TGTGCCAGCAGTTACTCGACGGGAGAGGTCTACAATGAGCAGTTCTTC
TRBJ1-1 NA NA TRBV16 CASSPGREAFF TGTGCCAGCAGCCCAGGTCGAGAAGCTTTCTTT
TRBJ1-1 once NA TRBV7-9 CASSRLNSEAFF TGTGCCAGCAGCCGCTTAAACAGTGAAGCTTTCTTT
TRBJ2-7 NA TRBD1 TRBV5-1 CASSLAPGQTYEQYF TGCGCCAGCAGCTTGGCCCCGGGACAGACCTACGAGCAGTACTTC
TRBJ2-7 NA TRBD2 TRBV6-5 CASSLGLAGSYEQYF TGTGCCAGCAGTTTGGGACTAGCGGGATCCTACGAGCAGTACTTC
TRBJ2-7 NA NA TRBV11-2 CASSLNVLVGRSYEQYF TGTGCCAGCAGCTTAAACGTTCTTGTAGGGCGTTCCTACGAGCAGTACTTC
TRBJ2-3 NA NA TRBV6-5 CASSNKGASTDTQYF TGTGCCAGCAGCAACAAAGGAGCTAGCACAGATACGCAGTATTTT
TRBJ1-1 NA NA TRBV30 CAWHSGPTEAFF TGTGCCTGGCACTCGGGGCCCACTGAAGCTTTCTTT
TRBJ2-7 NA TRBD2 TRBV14 CASSQDGIAGYEQYF TGTGCCAGCAGCCAAGATGGGATAGCGGGATACGAGCAGTACTTC
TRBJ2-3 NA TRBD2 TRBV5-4 CASSLGVAGPTDTQYF TGTGCCAGCAGCTTAGGGGTAGCGGGGCCCACAGATACGCAGTATTTT
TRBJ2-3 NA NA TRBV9 CASTQTGTDTQYF TGTGCCAGCACCCAGACCGGCACAGATACGCAGTATTTT
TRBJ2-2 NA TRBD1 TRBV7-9 CASSGRDREYTGELFF TGTGCCAGCAGCGGACGGGACAGGGAGTACACCGGGGAGCTGTTTTTT
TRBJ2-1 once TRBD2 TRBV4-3 CASSQFEGLARYNEQFF TGCGCCAGCAGCCAATTCGAAGGACTAGCCCGATACAATGAGCAGTTCTTC
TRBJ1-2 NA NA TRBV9 CASSPVGYLDGYTF TGTGCCAGCAGCCCAGTTGGGTATCTGGATGGCTACACCTTC
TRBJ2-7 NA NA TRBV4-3 CASSPGATLSYEQYF TGCGCCAGCAGCCCAGGTGCGACTCTCTCCTACGAGCAGTACTTC
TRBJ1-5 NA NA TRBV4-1 CASSQDWPGFRGREEGNQPQHF TGCGCCAGCAGCCAAGATTGGCCCGGTTTTAGAGGAAGGGAAGAGGGCAATCAGCCCCAGCATTTT
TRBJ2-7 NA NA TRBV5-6 CASSTQIAGTPYEQYF TGTGCCAGCAGCACTCAGATAGCAGGGACACCCTACGAGCAGTACTTC
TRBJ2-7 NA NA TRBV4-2 CASSQDDKTYEQYF TGTGCCAGCAGCCAAGATGACAAAACCTACGAGCAGTACTTC
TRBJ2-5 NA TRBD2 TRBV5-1 CASSLSPGLADQETQYF TGCGCCAGCAGCTTAAGTCCGGGACTAGCGGACCAAGAGACCCAGTACTTC
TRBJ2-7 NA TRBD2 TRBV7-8 CASSSPRAGGSIWDEQYF TGTGCCAGCAGCTCCCCCCGGGCGGGAGGATCAATTTGGGACGAGCAGTACTTC
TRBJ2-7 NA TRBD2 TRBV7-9 CASSGQGLAGSYEQYF TGTGCCAGCAGCGGGCAGGGACTAGCGGGAAGCTACGAGCAGTACTTC
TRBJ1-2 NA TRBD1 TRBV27 CASSLSSGTGEGYTF TGTGCCAGCAGTTTATCGTCCGGGACAGGGGAAGGCTACACCTTC
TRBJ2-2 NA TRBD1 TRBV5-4 CASRGGTGRTGELFF TGTGCCAGCAGGGGCGGGACAGGGCGGACCGGGGAGCTGTTTTTT
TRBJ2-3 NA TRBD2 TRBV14 CASSQDIAGTPTDTQYF TGTGCCAGCAGCCAAGACATAGCGGGAACCCCCACAGATACGCAGTATTTT
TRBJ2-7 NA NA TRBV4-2 CASSQGPYEQYF TGTGCCAGCAGCCAAGGCCCCTACGAGCAGTACTTC
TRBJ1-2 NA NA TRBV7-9 CASSPITGKYGYTF TGTGCCAGCAGCCCGATAACAGGGAAATACGGCTACACCTTC
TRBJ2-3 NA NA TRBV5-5 CASSYRADTQYF TGTGCCAGCAGCTACAGGGCAGATACGCAGTATTTT
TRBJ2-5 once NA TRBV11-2 CASSLFPKAGMAETQYF TGTGCCAGCAGCCTTTTCCCCAAGGCTGGAATGGCGGAGACCCAGTACTTC
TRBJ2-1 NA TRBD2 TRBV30 CAWREPGAGGWNEQFF TGTGCCTGGAGAGAGCCGGGGGCGGGAGGGTGGAATGAGCAGTTCTTC